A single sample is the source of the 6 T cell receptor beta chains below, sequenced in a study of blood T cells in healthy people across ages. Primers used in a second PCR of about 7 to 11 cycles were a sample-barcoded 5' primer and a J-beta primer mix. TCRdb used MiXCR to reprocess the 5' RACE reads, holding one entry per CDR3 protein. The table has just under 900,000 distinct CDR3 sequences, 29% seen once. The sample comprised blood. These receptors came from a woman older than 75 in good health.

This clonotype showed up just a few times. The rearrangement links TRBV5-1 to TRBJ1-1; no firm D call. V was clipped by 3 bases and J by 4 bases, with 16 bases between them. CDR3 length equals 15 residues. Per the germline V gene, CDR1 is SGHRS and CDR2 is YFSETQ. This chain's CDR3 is CASSSSVFEGTEAFF. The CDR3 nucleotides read TGCGCCAGCAGCTCCAGTGTGTTCGAGGGCACTGAAGCTTTCTTT.

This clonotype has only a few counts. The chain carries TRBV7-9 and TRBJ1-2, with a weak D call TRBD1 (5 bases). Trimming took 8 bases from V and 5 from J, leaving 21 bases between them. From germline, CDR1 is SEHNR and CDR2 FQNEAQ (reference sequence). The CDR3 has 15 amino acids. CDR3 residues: CASGGQMRQKYGYTF. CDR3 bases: TGTGCCAGCGGCGGACAAATGCGGCAGAAATATGGCTACACCTTC.

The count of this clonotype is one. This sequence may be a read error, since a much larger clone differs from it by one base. The CDR3 region has the DNA TGCAGTGCTAGCCCAGGGTGGGGGGAGCAGTACTTC. Amino acid sequence: CSASPGWGEQYF. This chain links TRBV20-1 with TRBJ2-5; D might be TRBD2 (6 bases). Trimming left V 3 bases short and J 11 bases short, with 16 bases between. This CDR3 is 12 amino acids long. Per the germline V gene, CDR1 is DFQATT and CDR2 is SNEGSKA (reference sequence).

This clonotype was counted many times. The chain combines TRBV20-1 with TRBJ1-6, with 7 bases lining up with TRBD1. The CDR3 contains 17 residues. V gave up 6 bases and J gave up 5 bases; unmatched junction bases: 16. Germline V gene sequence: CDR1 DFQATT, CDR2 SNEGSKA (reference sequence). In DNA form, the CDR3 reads TGCAGTGCAAGGGACAGTAGAGTTTTGGGACATAATTCACCCCTCCACTTT. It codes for CSARDSRVLGHNSPLHF.

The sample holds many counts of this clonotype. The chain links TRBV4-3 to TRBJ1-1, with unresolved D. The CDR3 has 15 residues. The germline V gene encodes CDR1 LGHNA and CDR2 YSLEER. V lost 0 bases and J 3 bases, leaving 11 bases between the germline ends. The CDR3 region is CASSQEPSPHTEAFF. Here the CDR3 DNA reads TGCGCCAGCAGCCAAGAGCCCTCTCCGCACACTGAAGCTTTCTTT.

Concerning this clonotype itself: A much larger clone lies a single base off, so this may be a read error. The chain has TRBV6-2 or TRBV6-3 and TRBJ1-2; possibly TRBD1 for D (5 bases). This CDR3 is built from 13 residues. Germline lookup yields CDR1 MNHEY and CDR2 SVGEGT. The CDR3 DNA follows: TGTGCCAGCAGTTACCGCAGGGAAAATGGCTGCACCTTC. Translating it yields CASSYRRENGCTF.